The T cell receptor (beta chain) under discussion was sequenced for a study of yellow fever vaccine responses in identical twins. Notes on the study in general: It has been reported that, in twins, the vaccine T cell response seemed partly convergent and partly personalized.

MiXCR, run by TCRdb on the RT-PCR reads, gives a single entry per CDR3 protein. The sample carries more than 1,500 distinct CDR3 sequences, 75% to 90% recorded once. Turning to this clonotype: Its antigen is unknown.

The input for sequencing was T cells from blood (PBMCs), unsorted or a sorted subset (not recorded which), taken before or after yellow fever vaccination (not recorded which). The TCR sequence derives from a woman aged 18-29 years who received the yellow fever vaccine.

CDR3 loop: CSPKARSQTYEQYF. The CDR3 DNA follows: TGCAGCCCCAAGGCTCGATCCCAGACCTACGAGCAGTACTTC. The V gene is TRBV29-1, the J gene TRBJ2-7, with unresolved D. The germline V gene encodes CDR1 SQVTM and CDR2 ANQGSEA. CDR3 size: 14 residues. The germline V and J ends were trimmed by 8 bases and 2 bases, with 19 bases remaining between them.